Included here is one T cell receptor beta chain sequence, with context. CDR1 is LNHDA, CDR2 SQIVND, per germline (reference sequence). This CDR3 has 15 residues. V gave up 2 bases and J gave up 0 bases, with 11 bases separating them. This entry comes from a study of blood T cell repertoires in COVID-19. Study at large: The cDNA or gDNA used as material had been derived from T cells, B-cell-depleted T cells, or PBMCs.

Original analysis: Reference gene primer amplification yielded estimated nucleated cell counts. The assay was immunoSEQ multiplex PCR, and TCRdb's table has in-frame clones only and misses some. That table furnishes V, J and clone size, whereas the DNA furnished D and trimming. The table lists 200,000 or so clones, roughly 80% of them singletons. The source is a woman in her twenties or thirties with acute or convalescent COVID-19. J is TRBJ2-7 and V is TRBV19; D not certain. Sequencing input: peripheral blood. CDR3 residues: CASSISGRPSYEQYF. The CDR3 DNA sequence: TGTGCCAGTAGTATATCCGGCAGGCCCTCCTACGAGCAGTACTTC.